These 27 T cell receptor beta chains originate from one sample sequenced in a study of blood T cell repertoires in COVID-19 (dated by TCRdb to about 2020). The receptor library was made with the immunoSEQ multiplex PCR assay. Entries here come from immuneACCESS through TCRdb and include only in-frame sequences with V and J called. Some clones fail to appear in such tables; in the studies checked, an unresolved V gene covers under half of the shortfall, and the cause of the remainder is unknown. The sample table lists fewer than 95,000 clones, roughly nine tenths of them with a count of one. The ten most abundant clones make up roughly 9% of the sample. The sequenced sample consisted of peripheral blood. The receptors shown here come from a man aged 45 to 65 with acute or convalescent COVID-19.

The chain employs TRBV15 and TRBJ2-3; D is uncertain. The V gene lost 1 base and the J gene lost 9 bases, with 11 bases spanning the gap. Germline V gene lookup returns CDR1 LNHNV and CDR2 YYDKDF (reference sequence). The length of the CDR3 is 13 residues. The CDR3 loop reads CATSRALLPTQYF. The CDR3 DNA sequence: TGTGCCACCAGCAGAGCCTTACTACCCACGCAGTATTTT.

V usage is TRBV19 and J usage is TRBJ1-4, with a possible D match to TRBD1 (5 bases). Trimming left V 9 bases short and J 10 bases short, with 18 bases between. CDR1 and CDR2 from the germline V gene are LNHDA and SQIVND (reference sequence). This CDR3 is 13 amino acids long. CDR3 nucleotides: TGTGCCAGCAAGGAACAGGTGGCTGGAAAACTGTTTTTT. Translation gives CASKEQVAGKLFF.

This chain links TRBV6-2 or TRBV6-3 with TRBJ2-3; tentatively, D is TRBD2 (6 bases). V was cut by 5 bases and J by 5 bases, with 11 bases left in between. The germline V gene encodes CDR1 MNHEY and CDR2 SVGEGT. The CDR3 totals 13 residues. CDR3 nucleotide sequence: TGTGCCAGCAGTCGGGGGAACGGAGATACGCAGTATTTT. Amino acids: CASSRGNGDTQYF.

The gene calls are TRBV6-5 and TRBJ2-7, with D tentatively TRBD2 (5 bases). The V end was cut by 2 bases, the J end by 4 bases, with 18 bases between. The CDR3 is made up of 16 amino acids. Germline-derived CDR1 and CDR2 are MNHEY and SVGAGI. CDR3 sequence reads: CASSYDWTGGSYEQYF. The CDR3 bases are TGTGCCAGCAGTTACGACTGGACTGGTGGAAGTTACGAGCAGTACTTC.

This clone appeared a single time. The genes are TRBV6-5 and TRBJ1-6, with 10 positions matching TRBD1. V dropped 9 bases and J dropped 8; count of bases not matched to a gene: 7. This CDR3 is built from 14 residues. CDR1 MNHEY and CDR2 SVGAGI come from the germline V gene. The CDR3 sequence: CARMDRGMDSPLHF. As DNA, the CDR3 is TGTGCCAGAATGGACAGGGGGATGGATTCACCCCTCCACTTT.

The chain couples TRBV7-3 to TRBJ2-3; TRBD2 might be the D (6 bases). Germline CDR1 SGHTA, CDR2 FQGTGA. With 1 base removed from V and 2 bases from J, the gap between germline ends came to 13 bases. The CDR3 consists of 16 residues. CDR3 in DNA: TGTGCCAGCAGCTTAATGTCGGGGAGGCCCACAGATACGCAGTATTTT. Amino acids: CASSLMSGRPTDTQYF.

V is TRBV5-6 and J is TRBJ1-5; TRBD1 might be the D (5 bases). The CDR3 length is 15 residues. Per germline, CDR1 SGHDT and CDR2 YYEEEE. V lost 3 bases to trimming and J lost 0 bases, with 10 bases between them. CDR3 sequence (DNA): TGTGCCAGCAGCTCGACAGTGTATAGCAATCAGCCCCAGCATTTT. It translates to CASSSTVYSNQPQHF.

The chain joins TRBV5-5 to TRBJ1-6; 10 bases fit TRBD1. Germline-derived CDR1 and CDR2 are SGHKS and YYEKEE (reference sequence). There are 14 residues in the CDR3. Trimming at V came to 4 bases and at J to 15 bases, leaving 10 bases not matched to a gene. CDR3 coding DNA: TGTGCCAGCAGCCTAGGGACAGGGGTGTCTCTCCTCCACTTT. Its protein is CASSLGTGVSLLHF. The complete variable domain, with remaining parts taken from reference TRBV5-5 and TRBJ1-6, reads DAGVTQSPTHLIKTRGQQVTLRCSPISGHKSVSWYQQVLGQGPQFIFQYYEKEERGRGNFPDRFSARQFPNYSSELNVNALLLGDSALYLCASSLGTGVSLLHFGNGTRLTVT.

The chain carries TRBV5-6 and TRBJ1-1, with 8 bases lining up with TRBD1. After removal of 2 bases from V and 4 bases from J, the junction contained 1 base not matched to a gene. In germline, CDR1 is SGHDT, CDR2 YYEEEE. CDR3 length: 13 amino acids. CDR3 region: CASSLQGGTEAFF. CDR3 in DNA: TGTGCCAGCAGCTTACAGGGGGGCACTGAAGCTTTCTTT.

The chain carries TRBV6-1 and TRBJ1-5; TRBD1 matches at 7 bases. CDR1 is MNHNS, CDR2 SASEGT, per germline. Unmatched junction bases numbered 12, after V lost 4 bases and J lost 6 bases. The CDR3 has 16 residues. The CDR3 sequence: CASSGPGQRLGQPQHF. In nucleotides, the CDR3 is TGTGCCAGCAGTGGCCCGGGACAGCGCCTCGGTCAGCCCCAGCATTTT.

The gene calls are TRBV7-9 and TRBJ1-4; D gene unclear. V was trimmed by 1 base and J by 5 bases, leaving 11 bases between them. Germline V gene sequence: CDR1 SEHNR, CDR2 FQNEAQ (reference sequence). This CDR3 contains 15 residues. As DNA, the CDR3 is TGTGCCAGCAGCTTAGATGTCAGGCAGAATGAAAAACTGTTTTTT. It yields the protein CASSLDVRQNEKLFF.

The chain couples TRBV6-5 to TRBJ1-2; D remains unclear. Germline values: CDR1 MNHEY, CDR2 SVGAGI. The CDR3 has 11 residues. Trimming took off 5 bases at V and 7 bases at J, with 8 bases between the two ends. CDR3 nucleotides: TGTGCCAGCAGTACTCGCGGTGGCTACACCTTC. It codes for CASSTRGGYTF.

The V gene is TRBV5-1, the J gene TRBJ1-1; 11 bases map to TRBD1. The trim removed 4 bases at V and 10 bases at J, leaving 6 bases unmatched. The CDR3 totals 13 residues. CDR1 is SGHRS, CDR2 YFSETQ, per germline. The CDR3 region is CASSPGQGAGAFF. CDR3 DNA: TGCGCCAGCAGCCCCGGACAGGGGGCTGGAGCTTTCTTT.

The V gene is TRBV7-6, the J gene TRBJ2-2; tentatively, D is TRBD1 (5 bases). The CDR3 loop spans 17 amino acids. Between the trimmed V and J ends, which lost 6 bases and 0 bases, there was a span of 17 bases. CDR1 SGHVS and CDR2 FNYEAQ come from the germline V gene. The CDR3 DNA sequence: TGTGCCAGCAGGGGCTCGGACACCGGCGCGAACACCGGGGAGCTGTTTTTT. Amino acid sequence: CASRGSDTGANTGELFF.

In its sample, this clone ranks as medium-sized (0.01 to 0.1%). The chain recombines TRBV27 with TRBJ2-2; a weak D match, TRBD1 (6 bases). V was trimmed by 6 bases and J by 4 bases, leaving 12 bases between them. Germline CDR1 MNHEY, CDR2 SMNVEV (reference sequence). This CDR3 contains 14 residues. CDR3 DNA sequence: TGTGCCAGCAGCCCTACAGGGCTCACCGGGGAGCTGTTTTTT. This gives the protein CASSPTGLTGELFF.

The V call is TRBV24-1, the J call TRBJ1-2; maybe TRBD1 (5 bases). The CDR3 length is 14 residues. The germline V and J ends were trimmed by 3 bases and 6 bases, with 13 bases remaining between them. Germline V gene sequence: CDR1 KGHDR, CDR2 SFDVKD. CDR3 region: CATSDIDRIHGYTF. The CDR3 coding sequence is TGTGCCACCAGTGATATCGACAGAATTCATGGCTACACCTTC.

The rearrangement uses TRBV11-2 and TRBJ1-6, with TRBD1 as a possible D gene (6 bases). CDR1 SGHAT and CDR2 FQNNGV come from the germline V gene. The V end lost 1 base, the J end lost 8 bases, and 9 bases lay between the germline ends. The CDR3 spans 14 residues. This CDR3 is CASSLVGGDSPLHF. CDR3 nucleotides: TGTGCCAGCAGCTTAGTAGGGGGGGATTCACCCCTCCACTTT.

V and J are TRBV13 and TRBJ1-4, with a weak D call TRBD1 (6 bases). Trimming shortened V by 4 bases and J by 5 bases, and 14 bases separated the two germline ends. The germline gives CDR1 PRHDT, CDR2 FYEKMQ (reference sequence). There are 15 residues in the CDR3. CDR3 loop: CASSSIRDNNEKLFF. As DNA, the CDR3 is TGTGCCAGCAGCTCAATTCGGGACAACAATGAAAAACTGTTTTTT.

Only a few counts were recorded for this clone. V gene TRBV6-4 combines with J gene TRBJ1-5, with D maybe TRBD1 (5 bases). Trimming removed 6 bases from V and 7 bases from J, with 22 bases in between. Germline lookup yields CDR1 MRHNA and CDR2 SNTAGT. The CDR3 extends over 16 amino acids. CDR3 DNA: TGTGCCAGCAGACACCAAACGGGGGGACCGGGGCAGCCCCAGCATTTT. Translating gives CASRHQTGGPGQPQHF.

CDR3 nucleotides: TGTGCCTGGAGGGACAGGGCGAACACTGAAGCTTTCTTT. Its translation is CAWRDRANTEAFF. The rearrangement links TRBV30 to TRBJ1-1, with 8 nucleotides matching TRBD1. Germline V CDR1 and CDR2: GTSNPN, SVGIG (reference sequence). This CDR3 has 13 amino acids. Trimming cost V 3 bases and J 1 base; bases outside gene matches: 1.

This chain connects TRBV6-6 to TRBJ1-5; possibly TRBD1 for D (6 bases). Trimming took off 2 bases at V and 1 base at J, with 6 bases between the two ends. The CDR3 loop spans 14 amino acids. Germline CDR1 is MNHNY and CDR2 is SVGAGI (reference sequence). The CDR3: CASSYRGSNQPQHF. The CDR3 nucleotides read TGTGCCAGCAGTTACAGGGGGAGCAATCAGCCCCAGCATTTT.

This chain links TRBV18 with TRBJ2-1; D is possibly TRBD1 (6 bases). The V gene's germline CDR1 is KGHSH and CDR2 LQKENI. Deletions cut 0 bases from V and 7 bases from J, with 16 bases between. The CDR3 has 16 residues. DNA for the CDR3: TGTGCCAGCTCACCACCTTCGGGACAAAGACTAAATGAGCAGTTCTTC. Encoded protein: CASSPPSGQRLNEQFF.

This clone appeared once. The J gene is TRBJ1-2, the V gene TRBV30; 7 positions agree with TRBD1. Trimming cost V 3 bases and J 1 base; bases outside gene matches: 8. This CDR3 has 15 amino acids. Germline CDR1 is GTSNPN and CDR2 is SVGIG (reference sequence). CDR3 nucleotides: TGTGCCTGGAGGCCAGGACAGGCGATTAACTATGGCTACACCTTC. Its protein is CAWRPGQAINYGYTF.

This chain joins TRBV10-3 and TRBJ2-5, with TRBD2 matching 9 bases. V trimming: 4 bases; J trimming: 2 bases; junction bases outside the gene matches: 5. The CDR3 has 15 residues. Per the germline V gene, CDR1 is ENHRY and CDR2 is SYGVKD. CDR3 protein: CAISGSSGAQETQYF. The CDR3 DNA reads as TGTGCCATCAGTGGGTCTAGCGGGGCTCAAGAGACCCAGTACTTC.

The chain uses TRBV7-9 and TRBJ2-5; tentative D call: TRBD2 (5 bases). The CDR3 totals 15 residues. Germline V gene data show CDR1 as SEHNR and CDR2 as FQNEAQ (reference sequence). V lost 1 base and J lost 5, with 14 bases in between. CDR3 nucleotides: TGTGCCAGCAGCTTAGTCGGTGGAGGATGGGAGACCCAGTACTTC. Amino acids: CASSLVGGGWETQYF.

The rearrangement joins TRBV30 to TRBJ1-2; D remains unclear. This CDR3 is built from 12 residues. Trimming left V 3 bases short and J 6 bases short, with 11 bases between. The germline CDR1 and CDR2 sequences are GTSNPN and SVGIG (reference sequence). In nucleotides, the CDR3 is TGTGCCTGGAGAGGCGGCGGTGATGGCTACACCTTC. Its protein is CAWRGGGDGYTF.

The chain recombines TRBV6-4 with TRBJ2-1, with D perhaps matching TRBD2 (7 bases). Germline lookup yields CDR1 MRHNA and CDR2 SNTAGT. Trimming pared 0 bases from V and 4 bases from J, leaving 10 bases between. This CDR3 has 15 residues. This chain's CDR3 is CASSDSGGAYNEQFF. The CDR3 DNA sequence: TGTGCCAGCAGTGACTCGGGGGGGGCGTACAATGAGCAGTTCTTC.